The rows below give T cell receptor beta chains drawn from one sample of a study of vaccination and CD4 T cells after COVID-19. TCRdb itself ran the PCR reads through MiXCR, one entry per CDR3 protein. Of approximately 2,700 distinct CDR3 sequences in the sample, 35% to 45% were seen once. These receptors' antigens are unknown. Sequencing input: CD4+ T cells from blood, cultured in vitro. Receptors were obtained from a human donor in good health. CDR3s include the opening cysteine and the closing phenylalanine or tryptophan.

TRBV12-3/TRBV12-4 CASSTRQETQYF
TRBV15 CATSRDLLETQYF
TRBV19 CATWTPGNTIYF
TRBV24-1 CATSDYRGGYTF
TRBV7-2 CASSPVLTGELFF
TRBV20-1 CSASGQGGQPQHF
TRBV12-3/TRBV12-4 CASSLLADYGYTF
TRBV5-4 CASSPGGTSGDGIQYF
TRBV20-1 CSAADGGMYTEAFF
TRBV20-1 CSARDLGQGSHEQYF
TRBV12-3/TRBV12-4 CASSFRGSNSGNTIYF
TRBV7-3 CASSLMGRGTTEAFF
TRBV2 CAISPGTSARETQYF
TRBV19 CASSIPGPYEQYF
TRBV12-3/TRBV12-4 CASSFRETQYF
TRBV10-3 CAISDSNQPQHF
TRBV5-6 CASSQLAGGPSDDEQFF
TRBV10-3 CAISDRGNGEPFF
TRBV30 CAWSSGQGNQPQHF
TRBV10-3 CAISGLAVTGELFF
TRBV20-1 CSAERLAGTTDTQYF
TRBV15 CATSLTLNQPQHF
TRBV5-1 CASSLNGGVTEAFF
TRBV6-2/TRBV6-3 CASRTGYPYEQYF
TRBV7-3 CASSRGTDEKLFF
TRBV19 CASSKGTAQETQYF
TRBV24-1 CATSDWGAETQYF
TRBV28 CASSSPTGTGDIGYTF
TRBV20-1 CSARDLGARKLFF
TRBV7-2 CASSLWGLGNTIYF
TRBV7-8 CASAPRGRRNVGYGYTF
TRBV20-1 CSARDRLAGKEQYF
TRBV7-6 CASSLAAPPQETQYF
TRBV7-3 CASSPGGGVSGYTF
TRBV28 CASSPRTSYFWEQYF
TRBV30 CAWSAGTENTEAFF
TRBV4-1 CASSQSSDRQETQYF
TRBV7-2 CASNRDRGDTEAFF
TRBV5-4 CASGLSGQGYSGYTF
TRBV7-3 CASSLGTANNEQFF
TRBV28 CASSRVNSPLHF
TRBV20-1 CSPLVLVLREGEGETQYF
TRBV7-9 CASSFETGTGGQNEQFF
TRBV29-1 CSVGGANTEAFF
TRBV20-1 CSARSSHWDEQFF